The clone carrying this T cell receptor beta chain was seen at least ten times. Its target is not known. CDR1 is LNHDA and CDR2 is SQIVND in the germline V gene (reference sequence). Trimming took 3 bases from V and 9 from J, leaving 17 bases between them. The CDR3 runs to 14 residues. Described time point: sample taken at primary tumor resection. Samples came from roughly 70 TRACERx patients with untreated early-stage lung cancer. This entry belongs to a study of spatial heterogeneity in lung cancer. Broader study findings: Counts of expanded intratumoral alpha and beta TCRs tracked tumor mutation counts. Sequencing reached an estimated coverage of tumor T cells that was only 6.5% to 8% for alpha chains and around 13% for beta chains. Expanded TCR counts, ubiquitous and regional, correlated respectively with ubiquitous and regional nonsynonymous mutation counts.

MiXCR, run by TCRdb on the 5' RACE reads, gives a single entry per CDR3 protein. The table lists roughly 9,000 distinct CDR3 sequences, roughly 6.3% of them singletons, with about a tenth in the top ten. The clonotype was recovered from a male donor with early-stage non-small cell lung cancer. The sequencing used lung tumor tissue, collected at surgery. The V and J genes are TRBV19 and TRBJ1-2; tentative D call: TRBD1 (5 bases). The CDR3 sequence: CASSIGDAGRSYTF. DNA for the CDR3: TGTGCCAGTAGTATTGGGGACGCGGGGAGAAGCTACACCTTC.